Shown below are 27 T cell receptor beta chains from a single sample sequenced in a study of T cells in Graves' hyperthyroidism and ophthalmopathy. TCR beta CDR3 regions were amplified from RNA transcripts. During a first-round RT-PCR of the TCR CDR3, the HTBI primer set was used. From the multiplex PCR reads, TCRdb called clonotypes with MiXCR, one entry per CDR3 protein. In the table there are about 600,000 distinct CDR3 sequences, approximately 15% of which are singletons. The material sequenced was blood. These TCRs come from a woman between 18 and 29 years old with Graves' ophthalmopathy.

A note on this clonotype: This CDR3 is missing its conserved last phenylalanine or tryptophan, likely due to a read error. The chain employs TRBV3-1 and TRBJ2-5; 7 nucleotides agree with TRBD2. Germline trimming cut 4 bases from V and 1 base from J; bases unmatched to any gene: 9. CDR3 length equals 16 residues. CDR1 is LGHDT, CDR2 YNNKEL, per germline (reference sequence). The CDR3, as DNA: TGTGCCAGCAGCCTACTTTCCGGGGAGGGCCAAGAGACCCAGTACCTC. It specifies CASSLLSGEGQETQYL.

This clonotype occurred a few times. The chain combines TRBV7-2 with TRBJ2-2; 8 bases are shared with TRBD2. V lost 5 bases, J lost 4 bases, and 9 bases stayed unmatched. Germline V CDR1 and CDR2: SGHTA, FQGNSA. The CDR3 is 16 amino acids. CDR3 residues: CASSLQAGDRTGELFF. The CDR3 DNA reads as TGTGCCAGCAGCCTTCAAGCGGGAGACCGCACCGGGGAGCTGTTTTTT.

As regards this clonotype: No conserved phenylalanine or tryptophan ends this CDR3, so it is likely a read error. The chain couples TRBV6-5 to TRBJ2-7; D may correspond to TRBD1 or TRBD2 (5 bases each). CDR1 and CDR2 (germline): MNHEY, SVGAGI. V was trimmed by 4 bases and J by 2 bases, leaving 18 bases between them. This CDR3 region has 16 residues. The chain's CDR3 is CASSFRFRDGPYEQYS. The CDR3 DNA is TGTGCCAGCAGTTTTCGGTTTCGGGACGGTCCCTACGAGCAGTACTCC.

This clonotype was observed at least ten times. The chain carries TRBV2 and TRBJ1-5; D is unclear. The germline V and J ends were trimmed by 5 bases and 0 bases, with 11 bases remaining between them. The CDR3 runs 15 residues. Germline loops: CDR1 SNHLY, CDR2 FYNNEI. The DNA of the CDR3 is TGTGCCAGCAGTCGAAAGGATTTTAGCAATCAGCCCCAGCATTTT. Protein product: CASSRKDFSNQPQHF.

The chain carries TRBV19 and TRBJ2-3; D remains unclear. The germline V and J ends were trimmed by 5 bases and 2 bases, with 11 bases remaining between them. Germline lookup yields CDR1 LNHDA and CDR2 SQIVND (reference sequence). The CDR3 loop spans 14 amino acids. As DNA, the CDR3 is TGTGCCAGTAGTTCGTGGACCCCCACAGATACGCAGTATTTT. Its translation: CASSSWTPTDTQYF.

This chain uses TRBV28 with TRBJ1-5, with D tentatively TRBD1 (5 bases). The germline V gene encodes CDR1 MDHEN and CDR2 SYDVKM. Trimming cost V 5 bases and J 5 bases, with 13 bases left between them. There are 14 residues in the CDR3. The CDR3 spells CASSLQQAYQPQHF. DNA for the CDR3: TGTGCCAGCAGTCTACAACAGGCATATCAGCCCCAGCATTTT.

In its sample, this clonotype was seen many times. The V call is TRBV19, the J call TRBJ1-1; D may be TRBD1 (5 bases). The CDR3 is 14 amino acids. Germline CDR1 is LNHDA and CDR2 is SQIVND (reference sequence). Trimming pared 6 bases from V and 5 bases from J, leaving 16 bases between. CDR3 sequence: CASSRDSFPTEAFF. CDR3 coding DNA: TGTGCCAGTAGCCGGGACTCCTTCCCAACTGAAGCTTTCTTT.

The V and J genes are TRBV4-3 and TRBJ1-2; TRBD1 agrees at 7 bases. After removal of 2 bases from V and 8 bases from J, the junction contained 8 bases not matched to a gene. This CDR3 has 14 residues. CDR1 is LGHNA and CDR2 is YSLEER in the germline V gene. The CDR3 DNA reads TGCGCCAGCAGCCAAATAAGACAGGGTACGGGCTACACCTTC. Protein: CASSQIRQGTGYTF.

This clonotype was counted many times. The CDR3 is CASSLTGTGGIESPLHF. The CDR3 nucleotides read TGTGCCAGCAGCTTAACCGGGACAGGGGGCATCGAGTCACCCCTCCACTTT. The chain links TRBV7-9 to TRBJ1-6; 12 bases agree with TRBD1. The V segment lost 2 bases and the J segment 10 bases; nucleotides outside the gene matches: 9. The CDR3 sequence is 17 residues long. Germline CDR1 reads SEHNR; CDR2 reads FQNEAQ (reference sequence).

CDR3 protein: CASSFLQVYNEQFF. The CDR3 bases are TGTGCCAGCAGCTTTCTACAGGTCTACAATGAGCAGTTCTTC. The V gene is TRBV5-6, the J gene TRBJ2-1, with D possibly being TRBD1 (5 bases). Between the trimmed V and J ends, which lost 2 bases and 3 bases, there was a span of 9 bases. This CDR3 has 14 amino acids. Germline CDR1 is SGHDT and CDR2 is YYEEEE.

This clonotype was detected many times. This chain links TRBV5-1 with TRBJ2-7; no firm D call. The CDR3 totals 12 residues. V lost 0 bases and J 6 bases, leaving 7 bases between the germline ends. Germline V lookup: CDR1 SGHRS, CDR2 YFSETQ. Here the CDR3 DNA reads TGCGCCAGCAGCTTGGAAGGGATCGAGCAGTACTTC. This codes for CASSLEGIEQYF.

The V call is TRBV6-1, the J call TRBJ2-2, with 7 bases aligning to TRBD1. CDR3 length: 17 amino acids. Germline V gene sequence: CDR1 MNHNS, CDR2 SASEGT. V lost 0 bases to trimming and J lost 5 bases; unmatched junction nucleotides: 9. CDR3 amino acids: CASSEAETGTGTGELFF. The DNA for the CDR3 is TGTGCCAGCAGTGAAGCGGAGACAGGGACCGGGACCGGGGAGCTGTTTTTT.

This clonotype was counted ten times or more. The chain joins TRBV20-1 to TRBJ2-7, with D perhaps given as TRBD1 or TRBD2 (5 bases each). CDR3 length: 14 amino acids. CDR1 and CDR2 (germline): DFQATT, SNEGSKA (reference sequence). V lost 0 bases to trimming and J lost 9 bases, with 18 bases between them. The CDR3 reads CSAREIQGVIGQYF. CDR3 sequence (DNA): TGCAGTGCTAGAGAGATTCAGGGAGTCATCGGGCAGTACTTC.

This clonotype was recorded at least ten times. V and J are TRBV4-1 and TRBJ1-6, with D possibly TRBD1 on 6 matching bases. V lost 1 base, J lost 7 bases, and 14 bases lay in between. The germline CDR1 and CDR2 sequences are MGHRA and YSYEKL. There are 16 residues in the CDR3. The CDR3: CASSQGNRARNSPLHF. CDR3 bases: TGCGCCAGCAGCCAAGGGAACAGGGCCAGGAATTCACCCCTCCACTTT.

This clonotype was recorded many times. The chain employs TRBV20-1 and TRBJ2-3; TRBD1 agrees at 7 bases. After removal of 4 bases from V and 8 bases from J, the junction contained 9 bases not matched to a gene. CDR1 and CDR2 (germline): DFQATT, SNEGSKA (reference sequence). The CDR3 is 13 amino acids. This CDR3 reads CSAKVEGAPTQYF. DNA of the CDR3: TGCAGTGCTAAGGTCGAGGGGGCGCCTACGCAGTATTTT.

The chain is built from TRBV7-2 and TRBJ2-5, with D unresolved. This CDR3 is built from 13 residues. V shed 4 bases and J shed 4 bases, with 10 bases lying between them. CDR1 and CDR2 (germline): SGHTA, FQGNSA. The CDR3 spells CASSSGRRETQYF. The CDR3 DNA is TGTGCCAGCAGCTCCGGGCGGAGAGAGACCCAGTACTTC.

This clonotype has a handful of counts. The rearrangement links TRBV7-2 to TRBJ1-4, with unresolved D. The CDR3 sequence is 13 residues long. The V and J ends lost 1 base and 4 bases respectively, with 4 bases between them. CDR1 and CDR2 from the germline V gene are SGHTA and FQGNSA. CDR3 sequence reads: CASSLVFNEKLFF. CDR3 bases: TGTGCCAGCAGCTTAGTCTTTAATGAAAAACTGTTTTTT.

This clonotype was observed a handful of times. V is TRBV30 and J is TRBJ2-1; tentatively, D is TRBD2 (6 bases). Trimming shortened V by 3 bases and J by 10 bases, and 19 bases separated the two germline ends. The CDR3 is 14 residues long. Germline lookup yields CDR1 GTSNPN and CDR2 SVGIG (reference sequence). CDR3 in DNA: TGTGCCTGGAGCAGTAGCGGACCTTGGGCGGAGCAGTTCTTC. Its translation is CAWSSSGPWAEQFF. Combining the CDR3 with reference TRBV30 and TRBJ2-1 gives the whole variable domain SQTIHQWPATLVQPVGSPLSLECTVEGTSNPNLYWYRQAAGRGLQLLFYSVGIGQISSEVPQNLSASRPQDRQFILSSKKLLLSDSGFYLCAWSSSGPWAEQFFGPGTRLTVL.

The chain couples TRBV19 to TRBJ2-3; 7 bases are a match to TRBD2. CDR1 is LNHDA, CDR2 SQIVND, per germline (reference sequence). There are 13 residues in the CDR3. J gave up 9 bases and V 4 bases, and 7 bases lay outside the gene matches. CDR3 region: CASSTTSGKTQYF. CDR3 sequence (DNA): TGTGCCAGTAGTACAACAAGCGGGAAGACGCAGTATTTT. The entire variable domain, with the rest obtained from reference TRBV19 and TRBJ2-3, is as follows: DGGITQSPKYLFRKEGQNVTLSCEQNLNHDAMYWYRQDPGQGLRLIYYSQIVNDFQKGDIAEGYSVSREKKESFPLTVTSAQKNPTAFYLCASSTTSGKTQYFGPGTRLTVL.

This clonotype was seen many times. This rearrangement joins TRBV5-1 to TRBJ2-1, with TRBD1 identical over 8 bases. This CDR3 has 15 residues. V lost 0 bases, J lost 10 bases, and 9 bases stayed unmatched. The V gene's germline CDR1 is SGHRS and CDR2 YFSETQ. CDR3 residues: CASSLVTDRAGEQFF. The CDR3 nucleotides read TGCGCCAGCAGCTTGGTCACGGACAGGGCAGGCGAGCAGTTCTTC.

Points on this clonotype: This may stem from a read error, because a much larger clone lies one nucleotide away. The chain is built from TRBV2 and TRBJ2-3; 9 bases agree with TRBD1. This CDR3 contains 14 residues. The V segment lost 6 bases and the J segment 4 bases; nucleotides outside the gene matches: 5. CDR1 and CDR2 from the germline V gene are SNHLY and FYNNEI. Written as DNA, the CDR3 is TGTGCCAGCAGCAGGACAGGGGCCCCAGATACGCAGTATTTT. This codes for CASSRTGAPDTQYF.

This clonotype has a count of ten or more. The genes are TRBV7-6 and TRBJ2-7, with D possibly being TRBD2 (5 bases). CDR1 is SGHVS and CDR2 is FNYEAQ in the germline V gene. V was shortened by 5 bases and J by 3 bases, with 17 bases between the two germline ends. The CDR3 is 15 amino acids. The CDR3 loop is CASSPVDWEYYEQYF. CDR3 in DNA: TGTGCCAGCAGCCCAGTCGACTGGGAGTACTACGAGCAGTACTTC.

This clonotype occurred a few times. This chain connects TRBV13 to TRBJ1-1, with a weak D call TRBD1 (5 bases). This CDR3 is built from 14 residues. V lost 5 bases to trimming and J lost 3 bases, with 13 bases between them. CDR1 and CDR2 from the germline V gene are PRHDT and FYEKMQ (reference sequence). The CDR3 loop is CASSVSTVYTEAFF. CDR3 sequence (DNA): TGTGCCAGCAGCGTATCGACAGTTTACACTGAAGCTTTCTTT.

The chain recombines TRBV29-1 with TRBJ2-3; 13 bases map to TRBD2. Germline values: CDR1 SQVTM, CDR2 ANQGSEA. The V gene end was trimmed by 5 bases and the J gene end by 5 bases; junction bases not matched to a gene: 10. There are 16 residues in the CDR3. Here the CDR3 DNA reads TGCAGCGTTCGACCGGGACTAGCGGGACCCAGAGATACGCAGTATTTT. Amino acid sequence: CSVRPGLAGPRDTQYF.

The chain combines TRBV27 with TRBJ2-7; 8 bases agree with TRBD1. CDR1 MNHEY and CDR2 SMNVEV come from the germline V gene (reference sequence). The CDR3 extends over 15 amino acids. V shed 2 bases, J shed 3 bases, and the junction held 6 bases outside the gene matches. CDR3 bases: TGTGCCAGCAGTTTAATTTCCGGGACAGGCTACGAGCAGTACTTC. Its protein is CASSLISGTGYEQYF.

This clonotype was recorded many times. The chain has TRBV5-1 and TRBJ2-3; 8 bases are a match to TRBD2. The CDR3 totals 15 residues. Per the germline V gene, CDR1 is SGHRS and CDR2 is YFSETQ. V was pared by 1 base and J by 3 bases, with 4 bases of the junction left unmatched. CDR3 protein: CASSLSPGGTDTQYF. The CDR3 DNA reads TGCGCCAGCAGCTTGTCTCCGGGAGGGACAGATACGCAGTATTTT.

This clonotype has a count of ten or more. The chain recombines TRBV27 with TRBJ1-5; D uncertain. The CDR3 extends over 14 amino acids. Trimming shortened V by 5 bases and J by 2 bases, and 10 bases separated the two germline ends. Germline CDR1 is MNHEY and CDR2 is SMNVEV (reference sequence). In DNA, the CDR3 is TGTGCCAGCAGTCCTCTCTGGGGCAATCAGCCCCAGCATTTT. Residues: CASSPLWGNQPQHF.